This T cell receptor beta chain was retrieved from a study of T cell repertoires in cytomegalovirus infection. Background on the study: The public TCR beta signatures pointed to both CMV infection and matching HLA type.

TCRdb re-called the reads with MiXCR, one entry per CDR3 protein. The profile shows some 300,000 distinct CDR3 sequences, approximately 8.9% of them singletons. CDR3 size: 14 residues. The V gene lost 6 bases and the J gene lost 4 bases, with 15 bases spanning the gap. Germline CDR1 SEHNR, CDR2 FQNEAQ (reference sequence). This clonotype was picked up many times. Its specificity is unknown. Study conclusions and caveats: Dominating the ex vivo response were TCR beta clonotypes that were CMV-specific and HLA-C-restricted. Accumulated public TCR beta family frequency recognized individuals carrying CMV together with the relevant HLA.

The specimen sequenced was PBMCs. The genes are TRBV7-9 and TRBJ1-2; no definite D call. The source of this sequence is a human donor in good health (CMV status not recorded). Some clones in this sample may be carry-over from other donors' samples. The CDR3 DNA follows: TGTGCCAGCAGTTCGTCGGCGGAGACCTATGGCTACACCTTC. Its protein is CASSSSAETYGYTF.